This TCR beta chain stems from a study of shared clonotypes between healthy human individuals. Produced via immunoSEQ multiplex PCR; TCRdb's table is partial and in-frame only. Of millions of clones listed, more than 80% were seen once; the top ten hold over 0.12%. In germline, CDR1 is WSHSY, CDR2 SAAADI. V was cut by 2 bases and J by 10 bases, with 14 bases left in between. This CDR3 has 14 amino acids. The receptor was derived from a man between 18 and 29 years old in good health. The rearrangement links TRBV10-2 to TRBJ1-4; D is unclear. Sequencing input: naive CD4+ T cells sorted from blood. This sample's subset: CD45RA+ positively selected. The CDR3 here is CASSENGGSGKLFF. The CDR3 nucleotides read TGCGCCAGCAGTGAGAATGGAGGGAGTGGAAAACTGTTTTTT.